This T cell receptor beta chain was identified during a study of T cell responses to AZD1222 COVID-19 vaccine. Findings of the study overall: Seropositivity was recorded at baseline in only a handful of AZD1222 recipients.

The protocol was immunoSEQ multiplex PCR, while the TCRdb copy is restricted to in-frame clones and leaves out a portion. Of roughly 100,000 clones listed, approximately 81% are singletons. A word on this clone: Its specificity is unknown.

Germline CDR1 and CDR2: MNHEY and SVGEGT. The CDR3 is 17 residues long. V dropped 2 bases and J dropped 2; count of bases not matched to a gene: 6. The clonotype comes from an adult in good health. The sequencing here drew on peripheral blood, taken on day 0 of AZD1222 vaccination. The chain employs TRBV6-2 or TRBV6-3 and TRBJ2-6, with 7 bases lining up with TRBD1. CDR3 nucleotide sequence: TGTGCCAGCAGTTACCGGACAGGAAGCGCTGGGGCCAACGTCCTGACTTTC. Amino acid sequence: CASSYRTGSAGANVLTF.